This TCR beta chain derives from a study of cytomegalovirus exposure and HLA in healthy donors. As for the study in general: Unique TCRs numbering around 80 million, obtained from HLA-typed donors, made up an early data release. Study observations and caveats: Presence/absence analysis assumed near-uniform sequencing depth across donors.

Primers for the PCR totalled 60 Vbeta and 13 Jbeta. TCRdb keeps only in-frame clones here, not all; method: immunoSEQ multiplex PCR. The sample lists approximately 190,000 clones, 73% occurring once. In the case of this clone: Its antigen is not known.

The specimen sequenced was PBMCs. This receptor was taken from a woman in her thirties in good health and CMV-seronegative.

CDR3 nucleotides: TGTGCCAGCAGCTTGGGGACTAGCGGGGGGAGCTCCTACGAGCAGTACTTC. It yields the protein CASSLGTSGGSSYEQYF. The chain employs TRBV5-4 and TRBJ2-7; 14 bases align to TRBD2. This CDR3 is 17 amino acids long. V lost 0 bases to trimming and J lost 0 bases; unmatched junction nucleotides: 2. The germline V gene encodes CDR1 SGHNT and CDR2 YYREEE (reference sequence).